This T cell receptor (beta chain) was identified during a study of blood T cell repertoires in COVID-19 (dated by TCRdb to 2019 to 2021). With respect to the entire study: Collaborator samples came from the United States, Italy and Spain and covered acute and convalescent phases of COVID-19. Deeply sampled blood TCRbeta repertoires from subjects exposed to, actively infected with, or recovered from COVID-19 were included in the dataset. Sample metadata almost always included a de-identified subject ID, COVID-19 status, age in years and sex. The material from the prospective study consisted of cDNA or gDNA derived from T cells, B-cell-depleted T cells, or PBMCs. The repertoires were released in a freely available public database intended as a resource for research on the immune response to SARS-CoV-2. Where HLA class I and class II types were available, the types were taken from metadata supplied by the sample provider, not from assay-based typing. Samples came from the ongoing ImmuneRACE study (first 160 participants) plus 1,254 subjects from 6 global collaborators. General study outcomes and caveats: The amount of clinical and demographic metadata varied by source and participant and was provided uncurated.

Between the V and J ends, shortened by 2 bases and 0 bases respectively, the junction contains 11 bases. The CDR3 starts with the cysteine, ends with the phenylalanine, and has 15 residues. Only the CDR3 part of the read is kept: 45 bases, read in frame from the first base. The CDR1 and CDR2 encoded by the germline V gene are SGDLS and YYNGEE. The immunoSEQ Assay, a bias-controlled multiplex PCR, was used to amplify TCRbeta CDR3 regions from genomic DNA. In the original analysis: The number of nucleated cells in each sample was estimated by amplification of reference gene primers within the assay. To quantify the absolute abundance of each unique TCRbeta CDR3 rearrangement, sequence reads were collapsed and filtered. For each sample, productive Simpson clonality was calculated as the square root of Simpson's diversity index over productive rearrangements. Entries here come from immuneACCESS through TCRdb and include only in-frame sequences with V and J called. Some clones fail to appear in such tables; in the studies checked, an unresolved V gene covers under half of the shortfall, and the cause of the remainder is unknown. V and J calls plus clone size are reproduced from that table; the DNA served to infer D and trimming. The sample table records fewer than 300,000 clones; 88% of these occur just once. The ten largest clones represent 0.99% of the sample.

Note on this clone: Its binding antigen is unknown. No base qualities exist here, and no much larger clone lies one base off it.

Another Seattle source contributed samples from volunteer blood donors who had recovered from COVID-19. Each collaborating institution followed its own protocols to collect whole blood in K2EDTA tubes. Collaborator samples were shipped for TCRbeta analysis as frozen whole blood, isolated PBMCs, or DNA extracted from either sample type. The sequencing sample was made of peripheral blood. The sequence is built from TRBV9 and TRBJ1-1, with the D gene uncertain. This sequence originates from a woman aged 40 to 50 who had recovered from COVID-19. The DNA is as follows: TGTGCCAGCAGCGTGGAGGTAAACATGAACACTGAAGCTTTCTTT. Translated, this gives CASSVEVNMNTEAFF.